This T cell receptor beta chain was captured by sequencing in a study of blood T cells in healthy people across ages. Study-wide results and limits: A roughly linear age-dependent decrease characterized TCR beta diversity per million T cells. Fewer expanded clones and more diversity marked long-lived versus aged donors.

Germline CDR1 reads WSHSY; CDR2 reads SAAADI. V gave up 4 bases and J gave up 3 bases, with 16 bases separating them. The CDR3 loop spans 15 amino acids. Primers used in a second PCR of about 6 to 11 cycles were a sample-barcoded 5' primer and a J-beta primer mix. TCRdb re-called the 5' RACE reads through MiXCR, storing one row per CDR3 protein. The sample contains approximately 600,000 distinct CDR3 sequences, 45% to 65% of which appear only once. Comments on this clonotype: No antigen is known for it.

Input material: blood. This chain links TRBV10-2 with TRBJ2-7; possible D gene TRBD2, 6 bases. This clonotype was obtained from a man between 60 and 75 years old in good health. The CDR3 spells CASSGRWGVGYEQYF. The CDR3 DNA is TGCGCCAGCAGTGGCAGGTGGGGGGTGGGCTACGAGCAGTACTTC.